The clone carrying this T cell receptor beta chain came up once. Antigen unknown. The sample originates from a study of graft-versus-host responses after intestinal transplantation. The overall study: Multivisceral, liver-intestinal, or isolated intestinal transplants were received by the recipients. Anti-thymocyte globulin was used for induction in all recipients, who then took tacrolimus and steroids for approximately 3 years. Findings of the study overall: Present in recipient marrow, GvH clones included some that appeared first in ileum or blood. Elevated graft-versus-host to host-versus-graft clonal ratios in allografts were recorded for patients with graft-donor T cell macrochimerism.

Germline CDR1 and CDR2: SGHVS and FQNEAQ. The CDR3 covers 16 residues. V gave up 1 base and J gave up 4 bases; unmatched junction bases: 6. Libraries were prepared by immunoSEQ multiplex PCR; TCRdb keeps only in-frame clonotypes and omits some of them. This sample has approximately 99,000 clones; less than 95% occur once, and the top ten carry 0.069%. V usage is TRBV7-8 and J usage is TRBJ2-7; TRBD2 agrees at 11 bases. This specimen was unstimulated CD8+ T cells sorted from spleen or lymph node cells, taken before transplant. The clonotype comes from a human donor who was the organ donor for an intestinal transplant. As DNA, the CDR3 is TGTGCCAGCAGCTTAGAGTTAGCGGGAGGGGGGTACGAGCAGTACTTC. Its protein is CASSLELAGGGYEQYF.